This entry lists 2 T cell receptor beta chains sequenced from one sample in a study of blood T cell repertoires in COVID-19. The table came from immunoSEQ multiplex PCR; TCRdb's copy has only in-frame clones and leaves some out. This sample has 490,000 or so clones, with less than 90% found just once. The sample was PBMCs or T cells enriched from blood (not recorded which). Receptors originate from a woman aged 60-75 years who had recovered from COVID-19.

The rearrangement links TRBV2 to TRBJ1-6, with a weak D call TRBD1 (6 bases). Germline CDR1 and CDR2: SNHLY and FYNNEI. Trimming took off 2 bases at V and 7 bases at J, with 9 bases between the two ends. The CDR3 has 14 amino acids. The CDR3: CASSEWTANSPLHF. CDR3 DNA: TGTGCCAGCAGTGAATGGACAGCGAATTCACCCCTCCACTTT.

The CDR3 nucleotides read TGTGCCTCCCACAGGGAAGGGAACACTGAAGCTTTCTTT. It encodes CASHREGNTEAFF. The V and J genes are TRBV30 and TRBJ1-1; possibly TRBD1 for D (6 bases). The CDR3 is 13 residues long. V lost 7 bases to trimming and J lost 1 base, with 13 bases between them. Germline V gene lookup returns CDR1 GTSNPN and CDR2 SVGIG (reference sequence).